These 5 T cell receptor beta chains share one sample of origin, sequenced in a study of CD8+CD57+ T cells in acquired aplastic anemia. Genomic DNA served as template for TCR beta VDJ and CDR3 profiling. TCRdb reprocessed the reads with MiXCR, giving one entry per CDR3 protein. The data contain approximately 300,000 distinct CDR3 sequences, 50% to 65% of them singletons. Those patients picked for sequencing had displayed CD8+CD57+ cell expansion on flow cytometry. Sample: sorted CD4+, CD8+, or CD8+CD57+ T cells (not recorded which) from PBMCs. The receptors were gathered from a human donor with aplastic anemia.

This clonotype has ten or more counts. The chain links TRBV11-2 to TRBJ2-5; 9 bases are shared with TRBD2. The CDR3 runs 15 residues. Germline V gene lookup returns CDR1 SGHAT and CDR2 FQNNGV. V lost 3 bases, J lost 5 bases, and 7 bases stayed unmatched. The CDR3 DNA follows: TGTGCCAGCAGCTTTGGTAGCGGGGGAATGGAGACCCAGTACTTC. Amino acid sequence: CASSFGSGGMETQYF.

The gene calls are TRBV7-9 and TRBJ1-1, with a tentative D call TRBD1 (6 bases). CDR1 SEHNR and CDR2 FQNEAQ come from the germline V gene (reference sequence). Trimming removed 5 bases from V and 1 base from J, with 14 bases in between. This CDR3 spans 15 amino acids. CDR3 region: CASSGDRTQNTEAFF. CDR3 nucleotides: TGTGCCAGCAGCGGAGACAGGACCCAGAACACTGAAGCTTTCTTT.

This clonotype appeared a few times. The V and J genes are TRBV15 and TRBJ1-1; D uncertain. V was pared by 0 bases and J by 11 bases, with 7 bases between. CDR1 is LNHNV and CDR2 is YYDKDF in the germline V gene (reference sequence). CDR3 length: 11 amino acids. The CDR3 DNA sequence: TGTGCCACCAGCAGAGACAAAACCGCTTTCTTT. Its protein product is CATSRDKTAFF.

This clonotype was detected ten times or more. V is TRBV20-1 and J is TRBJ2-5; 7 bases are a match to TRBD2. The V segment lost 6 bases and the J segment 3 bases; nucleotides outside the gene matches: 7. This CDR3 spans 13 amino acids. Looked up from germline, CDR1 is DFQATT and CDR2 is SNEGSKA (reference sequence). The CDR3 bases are TGCAGTGCAGCCGTTCTAGCGGAAGAGACCCAGTACTTC. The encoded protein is CSAAVLAEETQYF.

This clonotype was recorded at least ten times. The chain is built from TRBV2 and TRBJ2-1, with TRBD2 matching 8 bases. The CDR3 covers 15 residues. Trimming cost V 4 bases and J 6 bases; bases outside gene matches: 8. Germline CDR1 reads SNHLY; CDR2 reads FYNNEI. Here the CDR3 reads CASSVGTSARNEQFF. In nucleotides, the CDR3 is TGTGCCAGCAGTGTGGGGACTAGTGCCCGCAATGAGCAGTTCTTC.